Listed here are 30 T cell receptor beta chains from one sample, sequenced in a study of T cell changes during pregnancy in multiple sclerosis. The table came from immunoSEQ multiplex PCR; TCRdb's copy has only in-frame clones and leaves some out. The sample lists 40,000 to 50,000 clones; about 93% were seen once. The sample was CD4+ T cells from peripheral blood mononuclear cells, taken in the first trimester of pregnancy. These receptors originate from a female donor with multiple sclerosis, enrolled in a pregnancy study.

The chain recombines TRBV30 with TRBJ1-2, with unresolved D. The CDR3 totals 12 residues. Germline assignment: CDR1 GTSNPN and CDR2 SVGIG (reference sequence). V lost 1 base, J lost 8 bases, and 11 bases lay in between. As DNA, the CDR3 is TGTGCCTGGAGTGCCCGGGAAAGAGGCTACACCTTC. It translates to CAWSARERGYTF.

V and J are TRBV7-6 and TRBJ2-1; 12 positions match TRBD2. The CDR3 sequence is 16 residues long. Germline CDR1 reads SGHVS; CDR2 reads FNYEAQ. V shed 1 base, J shed 7 bases, and the junction held 5 bases outside the gene matches. As DNA, the CDR3 is TGTGCCAGCAGCTTAGAGGCTAGCGGGGGGGCGAATGAGCAGTTCTTC. Encoded protein: CASSLEASGGANEQFF.

CDR3 coding DNA: TGTGCCAGCAGCTTGTATGGTCGTGAGGAGACCCAGTACTTC. This translates into CASSLYGREETQYF. The J gene is TRBJ2-5, the V gene TRBV5-4; D gene ambiguous. Germline assignment: CDR1 SGHNT and CDR2 YYREEE (reference sequence). Trimming left V 1 base short and J 5 bases short, with 12 bases between. The CDR3 sequence is 14 residues long.

The chain recombines TRBV18 with TRBJ1-1; TRBD1 matches at 8 bases. J was trimmed by 0 bases and V by 3 bases; bases with no gene match: 9. The CDR3 totals 17 residues. Germline-derived CDR1 and CDR2 are KGHSH and LQKENI. CDR3 sequence reads: CASSPGQGRGMNTEAFF. CDR3 nucleotides: TGTGCCAGCTCACCCGGACAGGGCCGAGGGATGAACACTGAAGCTTTCTTT. Full variable domain (remainder filled in from reference TRBV18 and TRBJ1-1): NAGVMQNPRHLVRRRGQEARLRCSPMKGHSHVYWYRQLPEEGLKFMVYLQKENIIDESGMPKERFSAEFPKEGPSILRIQQVVRGDSAAYFCASSPGQGRGMNTEAFFGQGTRLTVV.

V gene TRBV6-1 combines with J gene TRBJ2-3; D possibly corresponds to TRBD2 (6 bases). The CDR3 runs to 15 residues. Germline V gene data show CDR1 as MNHNS and CDR2 as SASEGT. Trimming took off 6 bases at V and 3 bases at J, with 16 bases between the two ends. The CDR3 sequence: CASRNEGLATDTQYF. CDR3 bases: TGTGCCAGCAGGAACGAGGGTCTAGCGACAGATACGCAGTATTTT.

V usage is TRBV19 and J usage is TRBJ1-1, with 7 nucleotides matching TRBD1. Looked up from germline, CDR1 is LNHDA and CDR2 is SQIVND (reference sequence). V shed 3 bases, J shed 1 base, and the junction held 11 bases outside the gene matches. The CDR3 consists of 17 residues. Here the CDR3 reads CASSIAVRGPTNTEAFF. CDR3 coding DNA: TGTGCCAGTAGTATCGCAGTTAGGGGGCCCACGAACACTGAAGCTTTCTTT.

This rearrangement joins TRBV7-9 to TRBJ1-2; D call uncertain. This CDR3 has 14 amino acids. Per germline, CDR1 SEHNR and CDR2 FQNEAQ (reference sequence). V lost 1 base and J lost 2, with 8 bases in between. CDR3 DNA sequence: TGTGCCAGCAGCTTAGAGCTCCGAAACTATGGCTACACCTTC. The encoded protein is CASSLELRNYGYTF.

This rearrangement joins TRBV6-4 to TRBJ2-3, with 8 bases that match TRBD2. Trimming took 4 bases from V and 4 from J; bases not matched to a gene: 4. The CDR3 extends over 14 amino acids. Per the germline V gene, CDR1 is MRHNA and CDR2 is SNTAGT. In nucleotides, the CDR3 is TGTGCCAGCAGTGTTCGGGGGGGGCCAGATACGCAGTATTTT. As protein: CASSVRGGPDTQYF.

This rearrangement joins TRBV5-1 to TRBJ2-7, with 8 bases that match TRBD1. This CDR3 comprises 13 residues. J gave up 6 bases and V 4 bases, and 6 bases lay outside the gene matches. CDR1 and CDR2 from the germline V gene are SGHRS and YFSETQ. DNA for the CDR3: TGCGCCAGCAGCACCGGACAGGGAGGCGAGCAGTACTTC. As protein: CASSTGQGGEQYF. Supplemented by reference TRBV5-1 and TRBJ2-7, the full variable domain reads KAGVTQTPRYLIKTRGQQVTLSCSPISGHRSVSWYQQTPGQGLQFLFEYFSETQRNKGNFPGRFSGRQFSNSRSEMNVSTLELGDSALYLCASSTGQGGEQYFGPGTRLTVT.

The chain has TRBV6-4 and TRBJ2-3; 8 bases line up with TRBD2. This CDR3 comprises 14 residues. The junction had 5 bases not matched to a gene; V was cut back by 3 bases and J by 6 bases. Germline V gene sequence: CDR1 MRHNA, CDR2 SNTAGT. CDR3 sequence (DNA): TGTGCCAGCAGTGAAACTAGCGGCATGGATACGCAGTATTTT. Protein product: CASSETSGMDTQYF.

The chain carries TRBV15 and TRBJ2-3; tentative D call: TRBD2 (6 bases). This CDR3 region has 17 residues. From germline, CDR1 is LNHNV and CDR2 YYDKDF (reference sequence). Trimming removed 0 bases at V and 2 bases at J, with 15 bases between. This CDR3 reads CATSREGGGVLTDTQYF. Written as DNA, the CDR3 is TGTGCCACCAGCAGAGAAGGCGGCGGGGTACTCACAGATACGCAGTATTTT.

This chain connects TRBV6-1 to TRBJ1-5; D gene ambiguous. The CDR3 is made up of 14 amino acids. V gave up 0 bases and J gave up 7 bases, with 10 bases separating them. Germline V CDR1 and CDR2: MNHNS, SASEGT. For the CDR3, the DNA is TGTGCCAGCAGTGAAGCGGGAGGGCCGCAGCCCCAGCATTTT. Amino acids: CASSEAGGPQPQHF.

The J gene is TRBJ1-1, the V gene TRBV19; tentative D call: TRBD1 (6 bases). The germline V gene encodes CDR1 LNHDA and CDR2 SQIVND (reference sequence). V lost 3 bases and J 4 bases, leaving 24 bases between the germline ends. This CDR3 contains 18 residues. The CDR3 region has the DNA TGTGCCAGTAGTATGGGGCCGGGACAAATGTTAGGAGGCACTGAAGCTTTCTTT. This codes for CASSMGPGQMLGGTEAFF.

The chain joins TRBV19 to TRBJ2-1; 11 bases line up with TRBD2. The germline V gene encodes CDR1 LNHDA and CDR2 SQIVND (reference sequence). The V gene end was trimmed by 6 bases and the J gene end by 5 bases; junction bases not matched to a gene: 0. The CDR3 sequence is 13 residues long. The CDR3 sequence: CASRGLADNEQFF. As DNA, the CDR3 is TGTGCCAGTAGGGGACTAGCGGACAATGAGCAGTTCTTC.

This chain links TRBV9 with TRBJ2-1; D is possibly TRBD1 (5 bases). Looked up from germline, CDR1 is SGDLS and CDR2 is YYNGEE. The CDR3 has 15 residues. V was shortened by 0 bases and J by 5 bases, with 12 bases between the two germline ends. CDR3 nucleotides: TGTGCCAGCAGCGTAGAAGGCAGGGCCCACAATGAGCAGTTCTTC. This translates into CASSVEGRAHNEQFF. The whole variable domain, filled in from reference TRBV9 and TRBJ2-1, reads DSGVTQTPKHLITATGQRVTLRCSPRSGDLSVYWYQQSLDQGLQFLIQYYNGEERAKGNILERFSAQQFPDLHSELNLSSLELGDSALYFCASSVEGRAHNEQFFGPGTRLTVL.

The V and J genes are TRBV18 and TRBJ2-7; 7 bases line up with TRBD1. This CDR3 contains 16 residues. Germline trimming cut 3 bases from V and 4 bases from J; bases unmatched to any gene: 12. The germline gives CDR1 KGHSH, CDR2 LQKENI. The CDR3 nucleotides are TGTGCCAGCTCACCTATCGAGAGGGGGCTCTGGTACGAGCAGTACTTC. It yields the protein CASSPIERGLWYEQYF.

J is TRBJ1-2 and V is TRBV19; D possibly corresponds to TRBD1 (6 bases). This CDR3 contains 12 residues. The V and J ends lost 7 bases and 4 bases respectively, with 10 bases between them. Germline V gene lookup returns CDR1 LNHDA and CDR2 SQIVND (reference sequence). The CDR3 nucleotides read TGTGCCAGTACAGGGGAACGCTATGGCTACACCTTC. The encoded protein is CASTGERYGYTF.

The rearrangement uses TRBV9 and TRBJ2-4, with TRBD1 identical over 7 bases. The V segment lost 4 bases and the J segment 6 bases; nucleotides outside the gene matches: 4. The CDR3 consists of 13 residues. CDR1 is SGDLS and CDR2 is YYNGEE in the germline V gene. The DNA of the CDR3 is TGTGCCAGCAGCCCCCGGGACAGAAACATTCAGTACTTC. Protein: CASSPRDRNIQYF.

The V gene is TRBV4-2, the J gene TRBJ2-2; D is perhaps TRBD2 (6 bases). Trimming left V 4 bases short and J 0 bases short, with 12 bases between. This CDR3 spans 16 amino acids. Germline V lookup: CDR1 LGHNA, CDR2 YNFKEQ. The CDR3 nucleotides are TGTGCCAGCAGCCGACCGGCGGGGCCGAACACCGGGGAGCTGTTTTTT. Translating gives CASSRPAGPNTGELFF.

The CDR3 protein is CASSGRTGGYYNEQFF. The DNA for the CDR3 is TGTGCCAGCAGCGGACGGACAGGGGGTTACTACAATGAGCAGTTCTTC. The gene calls are TRBV7-9 and TRBJ2-1, with TRBD1 identical over 10 bases. The ends lost 5 bases at V and 3 bases at J; junction bases unmatched: 7. This CDR3 comprises 16 residues. Germline V lookup: CDR1 SEHNR, CDR2 FQNEAQ (reference sequence).

The chain is built from TRBV21-1 and TRBJ1-5; TRBD1, the D gene given by the table, was not confirmed from the DNA. TRBV21-1 is described as a pseudogene. The CDR3 covers 13 residues. CDR3 nucleotide sequence: TGTGCCAGCCCTACAGGGGATCATCAGCCCCAGCATTTT. It translates to CASPTGDHQPQHF.

CDR3 nucleotide sequence: TGCGCCAGCAGCCTAGGGCAGGGGACTCAGCCCCAGCATTTT. Translation: CASSLGQGTQPQHF. The rearrangement uses TRBV5-1 and TRBJ1-5; tentative D call: TRBD1 (6 bases). This CDR3 has 14 amino acids. Looked up from germline, CDR1 is SGHRS and CDR2 is YFSETQ. Trimming pared 4 bases from V and 6 bases from J, leaving 14 bases between.

The rearrangement links TRBV6-1 to TRBJ1-5, with 9 nucleotides matching TRBD1. V dropped 4 bases and J dropped 2; count of bases not matched to a gene: 3. CDR3 length equals 15 residues. Germline CDR1 MNHNS, CDR2 SASEGT. The CDR3 reads CASSGGQGRNQPQHF. CDR3 in DNA: TGTGCCAGCAGTGGGGGACAGGGTCGCAATCAGCCCCAGCATTTT.

The rearrangement uses TRBV25-1 and TRBJ2-7, with unresolved D. V gave up 4 bases and J gave up 4 bases, with 5 bases separating them. Germline loops: CDR1 MGHDK, CDR2 SYGVNS. There are 11 residues in the CDR3. The CDR3 protein is CASSGLYEQYF. DNA for the CDR3: TGTGCCAGCAGTGGGCTTTACGAGCAGTACTTC.

This chain uses TRBV4-1 with TRBJ1-3, with D possibly TRBD1 on 6 matching bases. Trimming took off 1 base at V and 2 bases at J, with 15 bases between the two ends. Germline V gene sequence: CDR1 MGHRA, CDR2 YSYEKL. This CDR3 has 17 amino acids. The chain's CDR3 is CASSQVPLRGTGNTIYF. For the CDR3, the DNA is TGCGCCAGCAGCCAAGTCCCCCTCAGGGGAACTGGAAACACCATATATTTT.

CDR3 residues: CASSLRGRGREQYF. The CDR3 nucleotides are TGTGCCAGCAGCCTAAGGGGCAGGGGCAGGGAGCAGTACTTC. The J gene is TRBJ2-7, the V gene TRBV13, with a possible D match to TRBD1 (6 bases). The CDR3 spans 14 residues. V lost 5 bases and J lost 7, with 18 bases in between. Germline CDR1 reads PRHDT; CDR2 reads FYEKMQ (reference sequence).

The chain recombines TRBV7-2 with TRBJ2-1, with 8 bases lining up with TRBD1. The CDR3 extends over 15 amino acids. The V and J ends lost 5 bases and 2 bases, in that order; junction bases with no gene match: 5. Looked up from germline, CDR1 is SGHTA and CDR2 is FQGNSA. CDR3: CASSITDRAYNEQFF. DNA for the CDR3: TGTGCCAGCAGCATAACGGACAGGGCCTACAATGAGCAGTTCTTC.

The chain joins TRBV27 to TRBJ2-1; 12 bases are a match to TRBD2. Trimming removed 7 bases from V and 0 bases from J; junction bases left unmatched: 10. Germline V gene sequence: CDR1 MNHEY, CDR2 SMNVEV (reference sequence). The CDR3 extends over 18 amino acids. CDR3: CASTPGLAGSSSYNEQFF. CDR3 bases: TGTGCCAGCACCCCTGGACTAGCGGGGAGTAGCTCCTACAATGAGCAGTTCTTC.

The DNA for the CDR3 is TGTGCCAGCAGCCCTCGGGGGGACACTGAAGCTTTCTTT. Protein: CASSPRGDTEAFF. The chain carries TRBV5-4 and TRBJ1-1, with D possibly matching TRBD1 (5 bases). CDR1 and CDR2 (germline): SGHNT, YYREEE (reference sequence). V lost 4 bases to trimming and J lost 3 bases, with 10 bases between them. The CDR3 spans 13 residues. Full variable domain (missing parts from reference TRBV5-4 and TRBJ1-1): ETGVTQSPTHLIKTRGQQVTLRCSSQSGHNTVSWYQQALGQGPQFIFQYYREEENGRGNFPPRFSGLQFPNYSSELNVNALELDDSALYLCASSPRGDTEAFFGQGTRLTVV.

J is TRBJ2-7 and V is TRBV14; the match to TRBD1 covers 7 bases. After removal of 6 bases from V and 3 bases from J, the junction contained 2 bases not matched to a gene. This CDR3 contains 12 residues. The germline CDR1 and CDR2 sequences are SGHDN and FVKESK. The CDR3 nucleotides read TGTGCCAGCAGTCGGACAGGCTACGAGCAGTACTTC. The encoded protein is CASSRTGYEQYF.